The clone carrying this TCR beta chain occurred a few times. The same CDR3 also results from other DNA sequences found in this sample. The entry originates in a study of blood T cell repertoires in COVID-19. Study-level background: The origin of the acute and convalescent COVID-19 samples was the United States, Italy and Spain. Sample material is recorded as cDNA or gDNA derived from T cells, B-cell-depleted T cells, or PBMCs.

Self-reported history from a screening survey and questionnaire set each donor's cohort. TCRdb's table, derived via immunoSEQ multiplex PCR, lists solely in-frame clones and lacks some. The sample holds about 260,000 clones, about 87% seen once. Germline-derived CDR1 and CDR2 are MNHEY and SVGAGI. Trimming removed 4 bases from V and 0 bases from J; junction bases left unmatched: 3. This CDR3 has 15 residues. The rearrangement joins TRBV6-5 to TRBJ1-5; 7 bases agree with TRBD1. The sequence was obtained from a woman in her thirties or forties with acute COVID-19. Material: PBMCs or T cells enriched from blood (not recorded which). The CDR3 DNA reads TGTGCCAGCAGTTTATACAGGGGTAGCAATCAGCCCCAGCATTTT. This translates into CASSLYRGSNQPQHF.